The 27 T cell receptor beta chains presented below share a single source sample, sequenced in a study of CD8 T cells in Susac syndrome. Roughly 0.45 to 1 ug RNA was reverse transcribed with random hexamers. TCRdb re-derived calls from the immunoSEQ multiplex PCR reads in MiXCR, one entry per CDR3 protein. The profile shows 150,000 to 200,000 distinct CDR3 sequences, 85% to 95% of them singletons. The sequenced sample was CD4+ T cells from PBMCs. Receptors were obtained from a human donor in good health.

This clonotype was seen more than once but under ten times. The J gene is TRBJ1-4, the V gene TRBV12-3 or TRBV12-4; D not certain. Trimming shortened V by 5 bases and J by 5 bases, and 9 bases separated the two germline ends. The CDR3 totals 13 residues. The CDR3 DNA sequence: TGTGCCAGCAGTCCCCGGGTCAATGAAAAACTGTTTTTT. It yields the protein CASSPRVNEKLFF.

A single count supports this clonotype. CDR3 amino acids: CASSSSGIDPYGYTF. DNA for the CDR3: TGTGCCAGCAGCTCCTCAGGGATCGACCCCTATGGCTACACCTTC. The rearrangement joins TRBV5-4 to TRBJ1-2, with D maybe TRBD1 (5 bases). Germline CDR1 SGHNT, CDR2 YYREEE (reference sequence). The ends were cut back, 3 bases at V and 4 bases at J, with 16 bases in the middle. The CDR3 spans 15 residues.

J is TRBJ2-4 and V is TRBV5-1; tentatively, D is TRBD1 (6 bases). V shed 6 bases and J shed 0 bases, with 10 bases lying between them. This CDR3 region has 14 residues. Per germline, CDR1 SGHRS and CDR2 YFSETQ. Here the CDR3 reads CASKEQGAKNIQYF. CDR3 nucleotides: TGCGCCAGCAAGGAACAGGGAGCCAAAAACATTCAGTACTTC.

The rearrangement uses TRBV7-2 and TRBJ2-2; D is unresolved. The germline gives CDR1 SGHTA, CDR2 FQGNSA. The V end was cut by 0 bases, the J end by 5 bases, with 4 bases between. The CDR3 length is 13 residues. CDR3 loop: CASSLARTGELFF. The CDR3 DNA sequence: TGTGCCAGCAGCTTAGCGCGAACCGGGGAGCTGTTTTTT.

This chain connects TRBV20-1 to TRBJ1-2; D may be TRBD1 (5 bases). This CDR3 contains 12 residues. V was cut by 7 bases and J by 2 bases, with 11 bases left in between. Germline V gene lookup returns CDR1 DFQATT and CDR2 SNEGSKA (reference sequence). This CDR3 is CSGGERNYGYTF. The CDR3 DNA is TGCAGTGGGGGGGAGAGAAACTATGGCTACACCTTC.

This chain joins TRBV4-2 and TRBJ1-3, with TRBD1 matching 7 bases. V gave up 0 bases and J gave up 4 bases; unmatched junction bases: 9. Germline V gene data show CDR1 as LGHNA and CDR2 as YNFKEQ. This CDR3 is built from 17 residues. The CDR3 here is CASSQDADHRGGNTIYF. Here the CDR3 DNA reads TGTGCCAGCAGCCAAGATGCAGACCACAGGGGAGGAAACACCATATATTTT.

This chain connects TRBV24-1 to TRBJ2-2; D is ambiguous. Germline values: CDR1 KGHDR, CDR2 SFDVKD. V lost 3 bases, J lost 4 bases, and 5 bases lay in between. The CDR3 runs 13 residues. CDR3 sequence (DNA): TGTGCCACCAGTGATAGAGTCACCGGGGAGCTGTTTTTT. Its protein is CATSDRVTGELFF.

The count of this clonotype is one. V and J are TRBV25-1 and TRBJ1-6, with TRBD1 identical over 8 bases. Germline trimming cut 6 bases from V and 10 bases from J; bases unmatched to any gene: 5. The CDR3 totals 13 residues. CDR1 is MGHDK and CDR2 is SYGVNS in the germline V gene. The CDR3 loop reads CASRGQAPSPLHF. CDR3 DNA sequence: TGTGCCAGCAGGGGACAGGCTCCGTCACCCCTCCACTTT. Looking up the rest from reference TRBV25-1 and TRBJ1-6 gives the full variable domain: EADIYQTPRYLVIGTGKKITLECSQTMGHDKMYWYQQDPGMELHLIHYSYGVNSTEKGDLSSESTVSRIRTEHFPLTLESARPSHTSQYLCASRGQAPSPLHFGNGTRLTVT.

This sequence joins TRBV20-1 and TRBJ2-3; 7 bases align to TRBD2. The trim removed 5 bases at V and 0 bases at J, leaving 8 bases unmatched. This CDR3 is 15 amino acids long. In germline, CDR1 is DFQATT, CDR2 SNEGSKA (reference sequence). DNA for the CDR3: TGCAGTGCTCGGAAAGAAGCGGGGAGCACAGATACGCAGTATTTT. Amino acid sequence: CSARKEAGSTDTQYF.

The chain recombines TRBV7-3 with TRBJ2-7; D remains ambiguous. V was shortened by 1 base and J by 4 bases, with 8 bases between the two germline ends. CDR3 length equals 13 residues. Germline CDR1 reads SGHTA; CDR2 reads FQGTGA. For the CDR3, the DNA is TGTGCCAGCAGCTTAAACGCCGGTTACGAGCAGTACTTC. This sequence encodes CASSLNAGYEQYF.

The rearrangement uses TRBV5-1 and TRBJ1-5, with a weak D call TRBD1 (6 bases). V lost 8 bases and J 0 bases, leaving 15 bases between the germline ends. CDR1 SGHRS and CDR2 YFSETQ come from the germline V gene. This CDR3 is built from 15 residues. DNA of the CDR3: TGCGCCAGGGATAGGACAGCTTATAGCAATCAGCCCCAGCATTTT. Its protein is CARDRTAYSNQPQHF.

This clonotype appeared a single time. The CDR3 here is CSAARQSGTDTQYF. In DNA form, the CDR3 reads TGCAGTGCTGCCAGACAGTCTGGCACAGATACGCAGTATTTT. J is TRBJ2-3 and V is TRBV20-1; a possible D gene is TRBD1 (5 bases). Trimming removed 5 bases at V and 1 base at J, with 13 bases between. The CDR3 contains 14 residues. Germline CDR1 and CDR2: DFQATT and SNEGSKA (reference sequence).

This clonotype turned up a few times. This chain uses TRBV7-9 with TRBJ2-7, with TRBD2 matching 7 bases. This CDR3 is built from 13 residues. Trimming at V came to 0 bases and at J to 5 bases, leaving 1 base not matched to a gene. Germline V gives CDR1 SEHNR, CDR2 FQNEAQ (reference sequence). The CDR3 protein is CASSLAGGDEQYF. For the CDR3, the DNA is TGTGCCAGCAGCTTAGCGGGGGGGGACGAGCAGTACTTC.

The rearrangement links TRBV20-1 to TRBJ2-1; 8 bases match TRBD2. The V gene end was trimmed by 0 bases and the J gene end by 8 bases; junction bases not matched to a gene: 3. Germline V lookup: CDR1 DFQATT, CDR2 SNEGSKA (reference sequence). The CDR3 loop spans 13 amino acids. Here the CDR3 reads CSARESRGDEQFF. CDR3 bases: TGCAGTGCTAGAGAATCGCGGGGGGATGAGCAGTTCTTC.

This clonotype was counted a single time. The gene calls are TRBV24-1 and TRBJ2-1, with TRBD2 matching 12 bases. Trimming took 2 bases from V and 9 from J; bases not matched to a gene: 4. Germline V lookup: CDR1 KGHDR, CDR2 SFDVKD. The CDR3 sequence is 15 residues long. In DNA, the CDR3 is TGTGCCACCAGTGATTCGACTAGCGGGGGAATTGAGCAGTTCTTC. Encoded protein: CATSDSTSGGIEQFF.

This sequence joins TRBV7-2 and TRBJ2-1, with unresolved D. There are 12 residues in the CDR3. Germline V gene data show CDR1 as SGHTA and CDR2 as FQGNSA. Trimming removed 1 base at V and 5 bases at J, with 3 bases between. The CDR3 loop reads CASSLEHNEQFF. CDR3 sequence (DNA): TGTGCCAGCAGCTTAGAACACAATGAGCAGTTCTTC. Full variable domain (rest looked up from reference TRBV7-2 and TRBJ2-1): GAGVSQSPSNKVTEKGKDVELRCDPISGHTALYWYRQSLGQGLEFLIYFQGNSAPDKSGLPSDRFSAERTGGSVSTLTIQRTQQEDSAVYLCASSLEHNEQFFGPGTRLTVL.

The V gene is TRBV10-3, the J gene TRBJ2-5; D tentatively reads TRBD1 or TRBD2 (5 bases each). The CDR3 extends over 14 amino acids. Germline V gene lookup returns CDR1 ENHRY and CDR2 SYGVKD. Trimming removed 4 bases at V and 2 bases at J, with 11 bases between. This CDR3 reads CAISVTGGQETQYF. The CDR3 nucleotides are TGTGCCATCAGTGTCACAGGAGGACAAGAGACCCAGTACTTC.

Details on this clonotype: The junction departs from germline at one end; a sequencing error may be responsible. The chain combines TRBV5-1 with TRBJ2-5; 10 bases are shared with TRBD1. In germline, CDR1 is SGHRS, CDR2 YFSETQ. The CDR3 consists of 14 residues. The CDR3 loop reads CASSSGQGQETQYF. CDR3 in DNA: TGTGCCAGCAGTTCGGGACAGGGGCAAGAGACCCAGTACTTC.

The chain joins TRBV3-1 to TRBJ2-7; no reliable D call. V lost 1 base and J 1 base, leaving 8 bases between the germline ends. The CDR3 consists of 14 residues. The germline gives CDR1 LGHDT, CDR2 YNNKEL (reference sequence). CDR3 sequence (DNA): TGTGCCAGCAGCCAAGTGGGTCAGTCCTACGAGCAGTACTTC. The encoded protein is CASSQVGQSYEQYF.

This chain joins TRBV7-9 and TRBJ1-2; D remains unclear. The CDR3 extends over 13 amino acids. The ends were cut back, 3 bases at V and 9 bases at J, with 14 bases in the middle. The germline gives CDR1 SEHNR, CDR2 FQNEAQ (reference sequence). CDR3 region: CASSFADSRSYTF. The CDR3 bases are TGTGCCAGCAGCTTTGCGGACTCCAGGAGCTACACCTTC.

The rearrangement uses TRBV5-1 and TRBJ2-3, with a possible D match to TRBD2 (5 bases). Germline CDR1 is SGHRS and CDR2 is YFSETQ. The CDR3 has 14 residues. V lost 0 bases and J lost 4, with 9 bases in between. DNA of the CDR3: TGCGCCAGCAGCTTGGGGGAGTGGTCAGATACGCAGTATTTT. It codes for CASSLGEWSDTQYF.

This clonotype was detected once. The rearrangement uses TRBV29-1 and TRBJ1-4, with 9 bases fitting TRBD1. Germline loops: CDR1 SQVTM, CDR2 ANQGSEA. This CDR3 spans 14 amino acids. With 5 bases clipped from V and 1 base from J, the junction kept 2 bases outside the gene matches. CDR3 region: CSVTGQGTNEKLFF. The CDR3 DNA sequence: TGCAGCGTTACGGGACAGGGAACTAATGAAAAACTGTTTTTT.

The CDR3 DNA follows: TGTGCCAGCAGCGCCCGGACGAATCAGCCCCAGCATTTT. Its protein is CASSARTNQPQHF. The chain links TRBV13 to TRBJ1-5; no reliable D call. The V gene lost 5 bases and the J gene lost 4 bases, with 9 bases spanning the gap. In germline, CDR1 is PRHDT, CDR2 FYEKMQ (reference sequence). The CDR3 is 13 amino acids.

This clonotype was observed a single time. This rearrangement joins TRBV12-3 or TRBV12-4 to TRBJ2-3; 9 nucleotides line up with TRBD1. The V gene end was trimmed by 5 bases and the J gene end by 6 bases; junction bases not matched to a gene: 3. The CDR3 contains 13 residues. The CDR3 here is CASSPGTGDTQYF. The CDR3 DNA sequence: TGTGCCAGCAGTCCGGGGACAGGGGATACGCAGTATTTT.

This rearrangement joins TRBV19 to TRBJ1-2; D uncertain. CDR1 is LNHDA and CDR2 is SQIVND in the germline V gene (reference sequence). Trimming took 6 bases from V and 5 from J, leaving 19 bases between them. The CDR3 sequence is 15 residues long. The CDR3 DNA sequence: TGTGCCAGTAGCCTCAGCGCTAACCCATTATATGGCTACACCTTC. It encodes CASSLSANPLYGYTF. Full variable domain (rest looked up from reference TRBV19 and TRBJ1-2): DGGITQSPKYLFRKEGQNVTLSCEQNLNHDAMYWYRQDPGQGLRLIYYSQIVNDFQKGDIAEGYSVSREKKESFPLTVTSAQKNPTAFYLCASSLSANPLYGYTFGSGTRLTVV.

CDR3 sequence: CASSLRRVGVSPLHF. The CDR3 DNA reads as TGTGCCAGCAGCTTGCGGCGGGTGGGCGTTTCACCCCTCCACTTT. The rearrangement joins TRBV7-2 to TRBJ1-6; D not certain. Trimming stripped 3 bases from V and 9 bases from J, with 15 bases between. CDR1 is SGHTA and CDR2 is FQGNSA in the germline V gene. The CDR3 has 15 residues.

The rearrangement links TRBV29-1 to TRBJ1-5, with TRBD1 identical over 10 bases. CDR1 and CDR2 (germline): SQVTM, ANQGSEA. This CDR3 is built from 13 residues. The junction had 3 bases not matched to a gene; V was cut back by 6 bases and J by 4 bases. DNA of the CDR3: TGCAGCGTGGGGACAGGGGTTAATCAGCCCCAGCATTTT. Amino acids: CSVGTGVNQPQHF.